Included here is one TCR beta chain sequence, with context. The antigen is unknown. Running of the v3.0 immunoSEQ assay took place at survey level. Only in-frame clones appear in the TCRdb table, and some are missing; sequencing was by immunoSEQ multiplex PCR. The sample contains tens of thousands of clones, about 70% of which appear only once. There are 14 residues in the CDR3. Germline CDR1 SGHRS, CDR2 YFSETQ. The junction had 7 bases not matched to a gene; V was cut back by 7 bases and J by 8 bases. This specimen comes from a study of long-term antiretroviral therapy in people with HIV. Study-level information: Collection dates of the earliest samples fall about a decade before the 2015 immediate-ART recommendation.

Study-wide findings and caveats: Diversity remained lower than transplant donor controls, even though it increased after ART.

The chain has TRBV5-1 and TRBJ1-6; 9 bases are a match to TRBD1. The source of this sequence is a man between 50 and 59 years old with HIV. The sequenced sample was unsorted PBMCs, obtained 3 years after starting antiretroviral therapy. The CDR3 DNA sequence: TGCGCCAGCGCACAGGGGGCGCGGGATTCACCCCTCCACTTT. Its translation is CASAQGARDSPLHF.